This TCR beta chain was recovered during a study of breast tumors, draining lymph nodes, adjacent tissues. The CDR3 length is 21 residues, termini included. CDR1 and CDR2 from the germline V gene are SGHAT and FQNNGV. About this clonotype: The limits of the CDR3 on the DNA are not certain, so only TCRdb's listed CDR3 is given.

Samples came from axillary lymph nodes draining the breast cancer. TCRdb independently ran MiXCR on the multiplex PCR reads; one entry per CDR3 protein. The sample yields some 170,000 distinct CDR3 sequences, 30% to 40% seen once. This receptor was obtained from a female donor with breast cancer. Some clones in this sample may be carry-over from other donors' samples. The chain recombines TRBV11-2 with TRBJ2-7; the table's D call, TRBD1, was not checked against the DNA. Sequences were obtained from axillary lymph node tissue. CDR3: CASSFYICSAIDRGGSYEQYF.